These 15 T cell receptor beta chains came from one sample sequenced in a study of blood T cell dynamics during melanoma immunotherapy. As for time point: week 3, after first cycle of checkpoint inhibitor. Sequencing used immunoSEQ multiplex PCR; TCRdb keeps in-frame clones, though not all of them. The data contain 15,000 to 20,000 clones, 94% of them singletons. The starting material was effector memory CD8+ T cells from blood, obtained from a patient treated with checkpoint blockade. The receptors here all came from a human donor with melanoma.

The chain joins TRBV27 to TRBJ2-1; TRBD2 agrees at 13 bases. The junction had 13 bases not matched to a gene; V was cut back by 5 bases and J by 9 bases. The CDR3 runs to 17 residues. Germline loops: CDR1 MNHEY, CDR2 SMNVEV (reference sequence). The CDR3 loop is CASSTRTSGSLRVEQFF. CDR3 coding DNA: TGTGCCAGCAGTACCCGGACTAGCGGGAGCCTTCGGGTTGAGCAGTTCTTC.

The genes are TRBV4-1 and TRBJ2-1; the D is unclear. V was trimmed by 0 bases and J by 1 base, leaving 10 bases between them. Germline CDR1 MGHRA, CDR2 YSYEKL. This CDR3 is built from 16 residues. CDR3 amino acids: CASSQDPGPSYNEQFF. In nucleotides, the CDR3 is TGCGCCAGCAGCCAAGATCCAGGCCCATCCTACAATGAGCAGTTCTTC.

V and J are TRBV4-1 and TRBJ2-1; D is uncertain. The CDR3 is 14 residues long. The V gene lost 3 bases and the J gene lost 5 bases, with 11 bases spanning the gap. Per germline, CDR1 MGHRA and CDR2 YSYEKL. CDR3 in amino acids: CASSQYSADNEQFF. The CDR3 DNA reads TGCGCCAGCAGCCAGTACTCTGCAGACAATGAGCAGTTCTTC.

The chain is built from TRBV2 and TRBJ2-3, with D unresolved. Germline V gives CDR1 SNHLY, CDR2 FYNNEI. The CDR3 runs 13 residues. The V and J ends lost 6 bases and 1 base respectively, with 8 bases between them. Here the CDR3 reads CASRGLGTDTQYF. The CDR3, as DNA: TGTGCCAGCAGGGGCCTCGGCACAGATACGCAGTATTTT.

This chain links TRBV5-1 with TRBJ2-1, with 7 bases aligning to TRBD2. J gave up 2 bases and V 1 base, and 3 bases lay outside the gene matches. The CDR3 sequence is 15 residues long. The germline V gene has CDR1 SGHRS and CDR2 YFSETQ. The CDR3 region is CASSLTGGAYNEQFF. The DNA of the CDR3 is TGCGCCAGCAGCTTGACGGGAGGTGCCTACAATGAGCAGTTCTTC. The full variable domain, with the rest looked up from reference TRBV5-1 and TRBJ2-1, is KAGVTQTPRYLIKTRGQQVTLSCSPISGHRSVSWYQQTPGQGLQFLFEYFSETQRNKGNFPGRFSGRQFSNSRSEMNVSTLELGDSALYLCASSLTGGAYNEQFFGPGTRLTVL.

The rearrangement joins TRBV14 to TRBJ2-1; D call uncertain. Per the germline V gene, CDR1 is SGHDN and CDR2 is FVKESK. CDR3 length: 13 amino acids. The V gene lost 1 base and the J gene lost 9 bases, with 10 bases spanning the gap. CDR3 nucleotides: TGTGCCAGCAGCCAAGTTCGCAGGACTGAGCAGTTCTTC. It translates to CASSQVRRTEQFF.

DNA for the CDR3: TGTGCCAGCAGTGACACCTTAGCAGATACGCAGTATTTT. This encodes CASSDTLADTQYF. This chain joins TRBV6-4 and TRBJ2-3; D is uncertain. CDR1 MRHNA and CDR2 SNTAGT come from the germline V gene. CDR3 length: 13 residues. Between the trimmed V and J ends, which lost 2 bases and 4 bases, there was a span of 7 bases.

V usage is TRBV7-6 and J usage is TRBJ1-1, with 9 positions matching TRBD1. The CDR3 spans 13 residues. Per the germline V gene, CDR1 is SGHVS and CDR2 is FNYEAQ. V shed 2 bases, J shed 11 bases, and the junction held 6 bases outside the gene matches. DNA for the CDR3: TGTGCCAGCAGCTTAACAGGGGGCGCGTTTGCTTTCTTT. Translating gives CASSLTGGAFAFF.

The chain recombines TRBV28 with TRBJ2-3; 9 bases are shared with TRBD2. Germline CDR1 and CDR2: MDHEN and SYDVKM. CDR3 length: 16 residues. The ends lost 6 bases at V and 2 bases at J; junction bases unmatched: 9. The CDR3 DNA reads TGTGCCAGCAGAGGGAAGCGGGAGGCTGACACAGATACGCAGTATTTT. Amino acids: CASRGKREADTDTQYF.

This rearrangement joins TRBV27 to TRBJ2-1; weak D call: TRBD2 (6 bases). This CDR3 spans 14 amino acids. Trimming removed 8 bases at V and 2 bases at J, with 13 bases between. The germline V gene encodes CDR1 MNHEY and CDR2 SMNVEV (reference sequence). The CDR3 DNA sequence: TGTGCCAGCGGGCGGGACGCCACCTACAATGAGCAGTTCTTC. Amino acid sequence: CASGRDATYNEQFF.

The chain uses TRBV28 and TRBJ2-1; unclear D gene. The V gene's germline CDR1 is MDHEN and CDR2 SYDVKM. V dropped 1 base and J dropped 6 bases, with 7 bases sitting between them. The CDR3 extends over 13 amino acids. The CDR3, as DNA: TGTGCCAGCAGTTTATTACTCATCAATGAGCAGTTCTTC. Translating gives CASSLLLINEQFF.

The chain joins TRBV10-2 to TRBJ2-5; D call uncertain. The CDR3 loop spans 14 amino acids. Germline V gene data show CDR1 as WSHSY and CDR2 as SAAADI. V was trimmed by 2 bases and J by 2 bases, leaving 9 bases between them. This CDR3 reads CASSEPRVQETQYF. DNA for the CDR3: TGCGCCAGCAGTGAGCCCCGGGTACAAGAGACCCAGTACTTC.

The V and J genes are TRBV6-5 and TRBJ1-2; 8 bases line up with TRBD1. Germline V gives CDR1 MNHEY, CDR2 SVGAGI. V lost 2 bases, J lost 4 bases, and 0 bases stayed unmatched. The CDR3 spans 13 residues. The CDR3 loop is CASSYDRGYGYTF. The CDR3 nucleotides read TGTGCCAGCAGTTACGACAGGGGCTATGGCTACACCTTC.

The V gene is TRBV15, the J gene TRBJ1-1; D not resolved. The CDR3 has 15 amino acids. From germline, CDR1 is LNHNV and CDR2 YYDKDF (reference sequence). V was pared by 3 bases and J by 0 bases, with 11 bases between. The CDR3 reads CATSREDGLNTEAFF. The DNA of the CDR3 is TGTGCCACCAGCAGGGAAGACGGACTGAACACTGAAGCTTTCTTT.

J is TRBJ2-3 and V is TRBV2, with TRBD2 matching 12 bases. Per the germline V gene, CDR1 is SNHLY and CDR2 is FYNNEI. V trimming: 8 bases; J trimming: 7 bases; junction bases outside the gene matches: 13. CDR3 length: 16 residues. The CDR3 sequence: CASPLRLAGGPYTQYF. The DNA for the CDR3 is TGTGCCAGCCCTCTGCGCCTAGCGGGAGGGCCGTATACGCAGTATTTT. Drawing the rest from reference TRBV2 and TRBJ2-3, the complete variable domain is EPEVTQTPSHQVTQMGQEVILRCVPISNHLYFYWYRQILGQKVEFLVSFYNNEISEKSEIFDDQFSVERPDGSNFTLKIRSTKLEDSAMYFCASPLRLAGGPYTQYFGPGTRLTVL.